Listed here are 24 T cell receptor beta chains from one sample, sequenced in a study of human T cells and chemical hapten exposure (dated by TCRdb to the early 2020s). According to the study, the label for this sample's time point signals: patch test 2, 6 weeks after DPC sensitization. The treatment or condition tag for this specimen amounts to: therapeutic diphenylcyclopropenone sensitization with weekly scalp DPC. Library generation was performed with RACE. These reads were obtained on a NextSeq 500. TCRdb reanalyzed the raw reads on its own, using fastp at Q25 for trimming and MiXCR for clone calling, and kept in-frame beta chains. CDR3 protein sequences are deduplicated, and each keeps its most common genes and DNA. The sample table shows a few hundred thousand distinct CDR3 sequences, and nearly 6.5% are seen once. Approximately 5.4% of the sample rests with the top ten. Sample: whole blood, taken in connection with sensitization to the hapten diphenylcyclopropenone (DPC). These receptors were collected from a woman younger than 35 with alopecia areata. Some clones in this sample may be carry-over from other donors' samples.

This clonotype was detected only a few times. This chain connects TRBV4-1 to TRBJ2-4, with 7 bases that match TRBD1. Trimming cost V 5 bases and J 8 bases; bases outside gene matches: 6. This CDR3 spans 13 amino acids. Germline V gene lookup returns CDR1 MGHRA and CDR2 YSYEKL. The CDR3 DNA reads TGCGCCAGCAGCAAGGGACAGCCCGACATTCAGTACTTC. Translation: CASSKGQPDIQYF.

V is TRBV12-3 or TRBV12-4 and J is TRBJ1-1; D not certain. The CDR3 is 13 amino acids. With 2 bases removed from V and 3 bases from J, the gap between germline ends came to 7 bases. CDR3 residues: CASSLQAYTEAFF. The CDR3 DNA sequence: TGTGCCAGCAGTTTACAGGCGTACACTGAAGCTTTCTTT.

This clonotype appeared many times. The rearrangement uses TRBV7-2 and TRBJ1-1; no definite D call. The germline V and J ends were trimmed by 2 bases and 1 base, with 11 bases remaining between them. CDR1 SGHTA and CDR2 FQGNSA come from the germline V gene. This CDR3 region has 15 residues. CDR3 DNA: TGTGCCAGCAGCTTACCGTGGACGGCGAACACTGAAGCTTTCTTT. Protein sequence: CASSLPWTANTEAFF.

CDR3 sequence reads: CSVEGQGPGETQYF. The CDR3 nucleotides read TGCAGCGTTGAGGGACAGGGGCCGGGAGAGACCCAGTACTTC. The V call is TRBV29-1, the J call TRBJ2-5; 10 nucleotides match TRBD1. Per germline, CDR1 SQVTM and CDR2 ANQGSEA. The CDR3 runs to 14 residues. V was pared by 3 bases and J by 4 bases, with 5 bases of the junction left unmatched.

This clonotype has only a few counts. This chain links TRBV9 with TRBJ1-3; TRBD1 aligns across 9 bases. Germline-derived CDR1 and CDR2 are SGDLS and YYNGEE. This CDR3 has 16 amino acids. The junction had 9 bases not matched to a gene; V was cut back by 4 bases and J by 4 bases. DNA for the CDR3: TGTGCCAGCAGCTTGGGGACAGGGACGTCCGGAAACACCATATATTTT. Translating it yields CASSLGTGTSGNTIYF.

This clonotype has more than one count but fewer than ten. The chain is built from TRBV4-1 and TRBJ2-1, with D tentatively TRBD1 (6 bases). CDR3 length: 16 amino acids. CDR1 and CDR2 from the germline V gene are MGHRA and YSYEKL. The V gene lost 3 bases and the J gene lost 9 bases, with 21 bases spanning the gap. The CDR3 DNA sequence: TGCGCCAGCAGCCAGTCTCAGGGGACCGACGGGATTGAGCAGTTCTTC. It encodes CASSQSQGTDGIEQFF.

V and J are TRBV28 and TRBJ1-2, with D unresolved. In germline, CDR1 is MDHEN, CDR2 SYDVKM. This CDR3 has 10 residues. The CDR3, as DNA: TGTGGGAAGATCGACTATGGCTACACCTTC. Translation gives CGKIDYGYTF.

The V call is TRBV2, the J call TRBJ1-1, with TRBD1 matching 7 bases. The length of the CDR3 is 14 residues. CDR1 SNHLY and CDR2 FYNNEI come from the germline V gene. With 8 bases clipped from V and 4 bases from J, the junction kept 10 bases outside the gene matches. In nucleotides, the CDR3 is TGTGCCAGCCGCTTCCTGACAGGGTTCACTGAAGCTTTCTTT. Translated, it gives CASRFLTGFTEAFF.

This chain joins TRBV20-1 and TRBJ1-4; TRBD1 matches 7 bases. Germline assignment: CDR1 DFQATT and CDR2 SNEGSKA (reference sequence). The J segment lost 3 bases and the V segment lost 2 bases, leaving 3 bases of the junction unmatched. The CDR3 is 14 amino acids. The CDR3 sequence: CSARRTGPNEKLFF. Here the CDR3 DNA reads TGCAGTGCTAGAAGGACAGGCCCTAATGAAAAACTGTTTTTT.

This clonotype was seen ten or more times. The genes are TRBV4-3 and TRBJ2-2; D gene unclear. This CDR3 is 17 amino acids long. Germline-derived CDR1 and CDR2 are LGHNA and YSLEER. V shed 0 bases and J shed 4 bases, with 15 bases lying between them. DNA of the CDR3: TGCGCCAGCAGCCAAGAAGAGGCAGGTTTGGGCACCGGGGAGCTGTTTTTT. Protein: CASSQEEAGLGTGELFF.

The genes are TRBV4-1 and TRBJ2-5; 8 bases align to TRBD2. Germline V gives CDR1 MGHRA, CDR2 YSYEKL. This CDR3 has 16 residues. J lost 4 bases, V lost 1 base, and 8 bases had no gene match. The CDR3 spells CASSQGSSGGPETQYF. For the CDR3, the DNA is TGCGCCAGCAGCCAAGGTTCAAGCGGGGGTCCAGAGACCCAGTACTTC.

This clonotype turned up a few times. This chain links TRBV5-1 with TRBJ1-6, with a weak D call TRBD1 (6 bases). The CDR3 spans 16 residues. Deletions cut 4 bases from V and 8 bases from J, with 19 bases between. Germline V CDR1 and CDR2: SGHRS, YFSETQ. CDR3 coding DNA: TGCGCCAGCAGCCGAACTAAGAGGACAGTAGATTCACCCCTCCACTTT. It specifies CASSRTKRTVDSPLHF.

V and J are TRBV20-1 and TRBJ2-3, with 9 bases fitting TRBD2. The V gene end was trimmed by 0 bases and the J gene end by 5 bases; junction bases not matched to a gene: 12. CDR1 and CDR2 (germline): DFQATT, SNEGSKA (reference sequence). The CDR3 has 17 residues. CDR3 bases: TGCAGTGCTAGAGATAGGAGCGGGGGGCTTCCAGGAGATACGCAGTATTTT. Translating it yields CSARDRSGGLPGDTQYF.

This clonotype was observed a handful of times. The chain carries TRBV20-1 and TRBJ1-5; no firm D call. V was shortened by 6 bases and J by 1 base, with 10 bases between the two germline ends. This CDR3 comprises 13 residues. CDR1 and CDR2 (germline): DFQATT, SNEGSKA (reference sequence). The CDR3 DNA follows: TGCAGTGCCATACAGACCAGCAATCAGCCCCAGCATTTT. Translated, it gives CSAIQTSNQPQHF.

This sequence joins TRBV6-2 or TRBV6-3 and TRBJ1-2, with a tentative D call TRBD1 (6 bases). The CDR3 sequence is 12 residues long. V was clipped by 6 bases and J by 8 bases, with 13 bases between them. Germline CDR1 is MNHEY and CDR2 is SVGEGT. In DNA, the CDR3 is TGTGCCAGCAGCCAGGACAGAAGCGGCTACACCTTC. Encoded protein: CASSQDRSGYTF.

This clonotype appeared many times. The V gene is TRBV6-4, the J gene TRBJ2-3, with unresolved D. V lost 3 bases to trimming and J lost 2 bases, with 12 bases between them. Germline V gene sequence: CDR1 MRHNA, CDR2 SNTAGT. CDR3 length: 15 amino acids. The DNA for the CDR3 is TGTGCCAGCAGTGAGGGTGCATTATCCACAGATACGCAGTATTTT. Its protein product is CASSEGALSTDTQYF.

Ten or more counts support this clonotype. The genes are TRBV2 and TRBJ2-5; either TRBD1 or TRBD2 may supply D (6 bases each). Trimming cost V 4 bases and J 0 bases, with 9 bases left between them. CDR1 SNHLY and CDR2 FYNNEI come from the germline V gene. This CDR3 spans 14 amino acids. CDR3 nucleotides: TGTGCCAGCAGTGGCGGGACAAACCAAGAGACCCAGTACTTC. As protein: CASSGGTNQETQYF.

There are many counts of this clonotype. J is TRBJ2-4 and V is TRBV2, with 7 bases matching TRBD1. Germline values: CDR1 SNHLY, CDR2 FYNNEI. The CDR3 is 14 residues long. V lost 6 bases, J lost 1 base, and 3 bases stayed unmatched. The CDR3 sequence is CASSVQGAKNIQYF. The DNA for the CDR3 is TGTGCCAGCAGCGTACAGGGGGCCAAAAACATTCAGTACTTC.

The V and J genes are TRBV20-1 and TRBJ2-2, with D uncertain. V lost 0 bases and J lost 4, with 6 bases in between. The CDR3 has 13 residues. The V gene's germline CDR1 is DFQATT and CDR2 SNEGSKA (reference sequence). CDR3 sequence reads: CSARETITGELFF. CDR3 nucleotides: TGCAGTGCTAGAGAGACAATCACCGGGGAGCTGTTTTTT.

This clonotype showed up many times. CDR3 amino acids: CSARTGDMDQPQHF. The CDR3 nucleotides read TGCAGTGCTAGGACAGGGGACATGGATCAGCCCCAGCATTTT. The rearrangement uses TRBV20-1 and TRBJ1-5, with 8 bases fitting TRBD1. Germline-derived CDR1 and CDR2 are DFQATT and SNEGSKA (reference sequence). This CDR3 is built from 14 residues. Germline trimming cut 3 bases from V and 5 bases from J; bases unmatched to any gene: 6.

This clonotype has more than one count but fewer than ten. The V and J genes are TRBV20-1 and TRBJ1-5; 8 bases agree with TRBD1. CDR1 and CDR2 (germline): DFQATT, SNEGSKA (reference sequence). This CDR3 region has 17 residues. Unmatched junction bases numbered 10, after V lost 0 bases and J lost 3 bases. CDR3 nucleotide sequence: TGCAGTGCTAGAGATCTTCGATGGACAGGGTACAATCAGCCCCAGCATTTT. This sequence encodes CSARDLRWTGYNQPQHF.

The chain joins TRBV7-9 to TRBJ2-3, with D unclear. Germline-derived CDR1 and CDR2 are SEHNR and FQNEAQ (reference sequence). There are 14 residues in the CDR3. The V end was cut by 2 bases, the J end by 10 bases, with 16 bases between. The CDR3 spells CASSLSARVLPQYF. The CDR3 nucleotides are TGTGCCAGCAGCTTAAGTGCTAGGGTCTTACCGCAGTATTTT.

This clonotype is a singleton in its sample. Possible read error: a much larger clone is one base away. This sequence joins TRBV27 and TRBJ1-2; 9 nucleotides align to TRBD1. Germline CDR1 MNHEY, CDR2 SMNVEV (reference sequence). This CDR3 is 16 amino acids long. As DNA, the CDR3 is TGTGCCAGCAGTCCATTAGACAGGGGGGCCCTCTATGGCTACATCTTC. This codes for CASSPLDRGALYGYIF.

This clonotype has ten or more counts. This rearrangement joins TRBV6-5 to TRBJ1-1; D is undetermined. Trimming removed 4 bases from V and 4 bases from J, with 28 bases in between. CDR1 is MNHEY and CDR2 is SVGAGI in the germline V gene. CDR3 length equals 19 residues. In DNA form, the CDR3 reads TGTGCCAGCAGTTCCCCACCCCTGAATGGGCAGGATCCTTTCACTGAAGCTTTCTTT. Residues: CASSSPPLNGQDPFTEAFF.